This T cell receptor (beta chain) was identified during a study of Ad26.COV2.S vaccination and SARS-CoV-2 variants. The treatment is: around 19 received Ad26.COV2.S at low or high dose, single or two shots; several received placebo; per-sample allocation not given. Day 63 after the first injection of vaccine or placebo was the sampling time. The germline CDR1 and CDR2 sequences are SGHRS and YFSETQ. Trimming took 1 base from V and 6 from J, leaving 8 bases between them. The CDR3 sequence is 12 residues long. Measured with immunoSEQ multiplex PCR; TCRdb has only the in-frame clones, and not every one. Of fewer than 800,000 clones listed, around 90% are singletons.

The TCR comes from a person between 18 and 65 years old who received the Ad26.COV2.S COVID-19 vaccine or a placebo. The V and J genes are TRBV5-1 and TRBJ2-7; D is unclear. The sequencing here drew on peripheral blood, taken in a trial of Ad26.COV2.S vaccine versus placebo. In DNA form, the CDR3 reads TGCGCCAGCAGCTTGAGTACGACCGAGCAGTACTTC. It yields the protein CASSLSTTEQYF.